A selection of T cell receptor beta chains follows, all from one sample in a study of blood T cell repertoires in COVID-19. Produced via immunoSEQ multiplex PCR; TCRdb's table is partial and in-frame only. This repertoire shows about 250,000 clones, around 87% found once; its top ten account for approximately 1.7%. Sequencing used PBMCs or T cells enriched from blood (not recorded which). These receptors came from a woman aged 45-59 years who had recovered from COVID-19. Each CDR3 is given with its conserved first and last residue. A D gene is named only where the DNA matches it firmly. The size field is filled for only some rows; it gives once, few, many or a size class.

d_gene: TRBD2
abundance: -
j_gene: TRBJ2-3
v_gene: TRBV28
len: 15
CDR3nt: TGTGCCAGCAGTTTACTAGCGGGGAACACAGATACGCAGTATTTT
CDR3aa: CASSLLAGNTDTQYF

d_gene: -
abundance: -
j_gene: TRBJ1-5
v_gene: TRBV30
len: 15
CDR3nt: TGTGCCTGGAGTGGTGTTGGCCAGAACAATCAGCCCCAGCATTTT
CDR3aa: CAWSGVGQNNQPQHF

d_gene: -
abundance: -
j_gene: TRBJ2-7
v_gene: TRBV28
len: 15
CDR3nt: TGTGCCAGCAGTTTATGGAGGACAAGTTTATACGAGCAGTACTTC
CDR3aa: CASSLWRTSLYEQYF

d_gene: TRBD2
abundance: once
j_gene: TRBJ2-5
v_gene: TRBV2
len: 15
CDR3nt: TGTGCCAGCAGTGAAGGGCGGGAGGTGTGGGAGACCCAGTACTTC
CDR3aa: CASSEGREVWETQYF

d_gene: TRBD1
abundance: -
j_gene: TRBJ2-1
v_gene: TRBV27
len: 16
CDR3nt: TGTGCCAGCGCGCAGAGGGGGACAGGGAGTTACAATGAGCAGTTCTTC
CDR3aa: CASAQRGTGSYNEQFF

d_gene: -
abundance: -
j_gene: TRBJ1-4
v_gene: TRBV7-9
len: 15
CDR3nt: TGTGCCAGCAGCGGGCGACAGGCAACTAATGAAAAACTGTTTTTT
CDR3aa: CASSGRQATNEKLFF

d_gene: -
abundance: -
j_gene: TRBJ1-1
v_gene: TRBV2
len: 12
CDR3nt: TGTGCCAGCAGTGAAGCGCTTCAGAAGGCTTTCTTT
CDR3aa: CASSEALQKAFF

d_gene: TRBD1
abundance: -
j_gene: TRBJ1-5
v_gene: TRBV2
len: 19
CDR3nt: TGTGCCAGCGGGGGAATCGACAGGGGGCGCGGCGGGAGCAATCAGCCCCAGCATTTT
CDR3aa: CASGGIDRGRGGSNQPQHF

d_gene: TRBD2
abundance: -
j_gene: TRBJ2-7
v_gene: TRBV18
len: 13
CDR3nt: TGTGCCAGCTCACCATCGGGAGGCTACGAGCAGTACTTC
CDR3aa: CASSPSGGYEQYF

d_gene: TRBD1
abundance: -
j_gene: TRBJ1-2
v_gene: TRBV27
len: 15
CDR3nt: TGTGCCAGCAGGATAGAAGGGGGCGCGAGCTATGGCTACACCTTC
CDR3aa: CASRIEGGASYGYTF

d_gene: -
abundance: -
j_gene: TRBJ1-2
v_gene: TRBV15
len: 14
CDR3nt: TGTGCCACCAGCGCAGAGATGGGAGAATATGGCTACACCTTC
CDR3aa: CATSAEMGEYGYTF

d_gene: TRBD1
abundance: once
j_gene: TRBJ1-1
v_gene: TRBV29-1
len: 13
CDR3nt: TGCAGCGGGACGGGACAGTTGAACACTGAAGCTTTCTTT
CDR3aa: CSGTGQLNTEAFF

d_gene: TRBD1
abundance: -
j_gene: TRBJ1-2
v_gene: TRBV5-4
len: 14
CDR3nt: TGTGCCAGCAGCTTGGGGACAGGAATGTATGGCTACACCTTC
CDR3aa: CASSLGTGMYGYTF

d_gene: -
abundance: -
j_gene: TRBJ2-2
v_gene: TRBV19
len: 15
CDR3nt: TGTGCCAGTAGGACGGGACACATTAACACCGGGGAGCTGTTTTTT
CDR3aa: CASRTGHINTGELFF

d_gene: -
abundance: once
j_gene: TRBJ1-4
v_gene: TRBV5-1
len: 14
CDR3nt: TGCGCCAGCAGCTTGAACAGGCAAGGCGAAAAACTGTTTTTT
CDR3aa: CASSLNRQGEKLFF

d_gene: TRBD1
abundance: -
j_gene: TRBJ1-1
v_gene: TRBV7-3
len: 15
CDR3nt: TGTGCCAGCAGCGAGACGACAGGGAAGAACACTGAAGCTTTCTTT
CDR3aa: CASSETTGKNTEAFF

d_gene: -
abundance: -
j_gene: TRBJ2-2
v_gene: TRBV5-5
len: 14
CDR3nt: TGTGCCAGCAGCTTCAGCGGAGACACCGGGGAGCTGTTTTTT
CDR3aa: CASSFSGDTGELFF

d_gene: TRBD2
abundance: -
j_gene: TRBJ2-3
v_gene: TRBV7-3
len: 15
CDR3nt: TGTGCCAGCAGCCCCCTAGCGGGAGGGACAGATACGCAGTATTTT
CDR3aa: CASSPLAGGTDTQYF

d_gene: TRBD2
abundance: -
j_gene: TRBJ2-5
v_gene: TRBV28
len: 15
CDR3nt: TGTGCCAGCAGCAACCGACTAGCGGGAGAAGAGACCCAGTACTTC
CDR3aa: CASSNRLAGEETQYF

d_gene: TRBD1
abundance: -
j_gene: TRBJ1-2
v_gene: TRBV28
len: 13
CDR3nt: TGTGCCAGCAGACGGACAGGGTCCTATGGCTACACCTTC
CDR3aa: CASRRTGSYGYTF

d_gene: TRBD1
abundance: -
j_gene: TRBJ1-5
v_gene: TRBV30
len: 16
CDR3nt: TGTGCCTGGAGCCTCCGGGACAGATATAGCAATCAGCCCCAGCATTTT
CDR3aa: CAWSLRDRYSNQPQHF

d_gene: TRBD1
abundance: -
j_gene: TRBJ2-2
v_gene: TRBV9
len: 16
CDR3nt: TGTGCCAGCAGCGTTATGGGACAGACGAACACCGGGGAGCTGTTTTTT
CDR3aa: CASSVMGQTNTGELFF

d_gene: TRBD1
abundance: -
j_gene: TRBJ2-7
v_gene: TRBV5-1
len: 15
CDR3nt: TGCGCCAGCACACCAGGGGGCGCTAATTCCTACGAGCAGTACTTC
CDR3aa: CASTPGGANSYEQYF

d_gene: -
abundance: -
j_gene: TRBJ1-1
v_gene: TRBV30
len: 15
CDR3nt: TGTGCCTGGGAGGTTGGGGCAGCCTTGAACACTGAAGCTTTCTTT
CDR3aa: CAWEVGAALNTEAFF

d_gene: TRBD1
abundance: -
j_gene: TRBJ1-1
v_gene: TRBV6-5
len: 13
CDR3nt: TGTGCCAGCTGGACAGGGACGAACACTGAAGCTTTCTTT
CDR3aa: CASWTGTNTEAFF

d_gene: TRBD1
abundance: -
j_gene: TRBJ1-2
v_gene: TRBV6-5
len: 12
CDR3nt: TGTGCCAGCAGGACAGGGGTTCGAGGCTACACCTTC
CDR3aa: CASRTGVRGYTF

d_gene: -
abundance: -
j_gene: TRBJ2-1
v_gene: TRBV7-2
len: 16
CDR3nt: TGTGCCAGCAGCTTAGGTCGACTAGTCGTCTTGGATGAGCAGTTCTTC
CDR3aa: CASSLGRLVVLDEQFF

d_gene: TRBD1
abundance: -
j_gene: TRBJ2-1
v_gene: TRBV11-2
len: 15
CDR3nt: TGTGCCAGCAGCTCCCGGACAGGGGCCTACAATGAGCAGTTCTTC
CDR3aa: CASSSRTGAYNEQFF

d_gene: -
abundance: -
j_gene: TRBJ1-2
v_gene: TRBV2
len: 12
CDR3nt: TGTGCCAGCAGCCCCTCTGGGGCCGGCTACACCTTC
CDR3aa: CASSPSGAGYTF

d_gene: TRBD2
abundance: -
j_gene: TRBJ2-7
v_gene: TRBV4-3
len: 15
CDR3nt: TGCGCCAGCAGCCCCCGACTAGCGAGGGGGTACGAGCAGTACTTC
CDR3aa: CASSPRLARGYEQYF

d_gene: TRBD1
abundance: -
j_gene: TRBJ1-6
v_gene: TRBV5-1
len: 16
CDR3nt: TGCGCCAGCAGCTTGGGTCATGACAGGGGGCTTTCACCCCTCCACTTT
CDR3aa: CASSLGHDRGLSPLHF

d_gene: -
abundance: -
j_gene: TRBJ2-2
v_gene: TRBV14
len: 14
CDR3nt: TGTGCCAGCAGCCCGACTGGATTCCACGGGGAGCTGTTTTTT
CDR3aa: CASSPTGFHGELFF

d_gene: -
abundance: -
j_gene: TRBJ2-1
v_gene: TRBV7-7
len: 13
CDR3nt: TGTGCTAGCAGCCTCTCCTCAGGGCCCCCGGCGTTCTTC
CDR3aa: CASSLSSGPPAFF

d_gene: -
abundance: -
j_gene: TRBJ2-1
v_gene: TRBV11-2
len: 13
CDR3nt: TGTGCCAGCAGTAACCTTGGAGGGAATGAGCAGTTCTTC
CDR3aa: CASSNLGGNEQFF

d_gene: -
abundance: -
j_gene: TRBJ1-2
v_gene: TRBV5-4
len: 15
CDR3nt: TGTGCCAGCAGCTTGGGACAGGCCAAGGCCTATGGCTACACCTTC
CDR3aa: CASSLGQAKAYGYTF

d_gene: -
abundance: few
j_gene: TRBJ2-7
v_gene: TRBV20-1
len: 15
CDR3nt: TGCAGTGCTAGTGGGACGGGAGAGGTCGCCTACGAGCAGTACTTC
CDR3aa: CSASGTGEVAYEQYF

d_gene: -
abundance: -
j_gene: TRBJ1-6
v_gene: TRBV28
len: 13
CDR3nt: TGTGCCAGCAGTTTGCCCGGGGAATCACCCCTCCACTTT
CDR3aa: CASSLPGESPLHF

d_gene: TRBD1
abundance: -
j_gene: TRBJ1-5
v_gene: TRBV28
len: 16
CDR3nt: TGTGCCAGCAGTTTACTTGGGACAGGGGACAATCAGCCCCAGCATTTT
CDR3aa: CASSLLGTGDNQPQHF

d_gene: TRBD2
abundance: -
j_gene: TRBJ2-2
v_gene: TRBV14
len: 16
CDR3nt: TGTGCCAGCAGCCAAGAGGGACTAGCATACACCGGGGAGCTGTTTTTT
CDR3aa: CASSQEGLAYTGELFF

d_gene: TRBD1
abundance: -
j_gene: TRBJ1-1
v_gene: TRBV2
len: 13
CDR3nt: TGTGCCAGCACCGGGACAGCAAACACTGAAGCTTTCTTT
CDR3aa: CASTGTANTEAFF